Below, one T cell receptor beta chain is given with its context. This specimen comes from a study of blood T cell repertoires in COVID-19. Study-wide background: Sites in the United States, Italy and Spain provided acute and convalescent COVID-19 samples.

Participants, roughly 18 to 100 years old, spanned 25 or so US areas. Cohort 3 recovered donors had two negative PCRs, clearance, or symptom resolution. Original processing notes: The authors estimated nucleated cell counts from reference gene primer amplification. The repertoire was sequenced with immunoSEQ multiplex PCR; TCRdb's copy has only in-frame clones and lacks some. The DNA gave D and trimming, while V, J and clone size come from that table. The sample carries 200,000 to 250,000 clones, around 90% recorded once. CDR1 and CDR2 from the germline V gene are ENHRY and SYGVKD. Trimming pared 3 bases from V and 4 bases from J, leaving 12 bases between. The CDR3 loop spans 14 amino acids.

This clonotype was obtained from a woman aged 18 to 35 who had recovered from COVID-19. Sequenced: PBMCs or T cells enriched from blood (not recorded which). The V gene is TRBV10-3, the J gene TRBJ1-2; no firm D call. This CDR3 is CAISEIVLSYGYTF. In nucleotides, the CDR3 is TGTGCCATCAGTGAAATAGTTTTAAGCTATGGCTACACCTTC.